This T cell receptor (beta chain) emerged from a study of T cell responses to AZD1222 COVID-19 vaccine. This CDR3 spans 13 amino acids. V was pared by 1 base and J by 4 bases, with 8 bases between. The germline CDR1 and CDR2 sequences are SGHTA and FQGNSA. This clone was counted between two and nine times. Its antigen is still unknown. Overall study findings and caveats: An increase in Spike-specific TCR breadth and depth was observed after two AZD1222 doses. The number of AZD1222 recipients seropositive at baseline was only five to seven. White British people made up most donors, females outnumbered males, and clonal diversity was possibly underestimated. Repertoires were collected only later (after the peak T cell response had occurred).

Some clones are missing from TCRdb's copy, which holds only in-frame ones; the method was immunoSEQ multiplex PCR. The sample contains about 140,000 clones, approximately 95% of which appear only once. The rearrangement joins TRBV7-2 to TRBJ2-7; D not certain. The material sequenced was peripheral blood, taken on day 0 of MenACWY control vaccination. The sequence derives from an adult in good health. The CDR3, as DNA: TGTGCCAGCAGCTTAGGGACCAAATACGAGCAGTACTTC. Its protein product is CASSLGTKYEQYF.